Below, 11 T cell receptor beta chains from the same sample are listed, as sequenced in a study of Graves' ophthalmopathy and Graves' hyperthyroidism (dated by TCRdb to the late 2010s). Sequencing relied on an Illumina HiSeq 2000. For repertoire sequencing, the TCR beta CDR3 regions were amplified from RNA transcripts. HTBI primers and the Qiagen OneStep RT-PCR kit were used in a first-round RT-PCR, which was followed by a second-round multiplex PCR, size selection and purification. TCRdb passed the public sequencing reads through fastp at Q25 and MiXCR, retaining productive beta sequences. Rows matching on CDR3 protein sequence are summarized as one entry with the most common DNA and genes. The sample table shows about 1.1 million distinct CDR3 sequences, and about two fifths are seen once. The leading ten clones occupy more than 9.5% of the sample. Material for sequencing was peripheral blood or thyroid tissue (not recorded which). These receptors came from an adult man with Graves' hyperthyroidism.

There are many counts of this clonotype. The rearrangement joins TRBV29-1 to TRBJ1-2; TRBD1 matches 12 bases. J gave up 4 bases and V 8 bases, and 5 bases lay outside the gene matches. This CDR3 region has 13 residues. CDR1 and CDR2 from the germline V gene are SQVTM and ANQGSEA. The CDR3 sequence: CSIRDRGLYGYTF. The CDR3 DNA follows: TGCAGCATTCGGGACAGGGGGCTCTATGGCTACACCTTC. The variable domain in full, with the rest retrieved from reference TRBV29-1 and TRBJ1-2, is SAVISQKPSRDICQRGTSLTIQCQVDSQVTMMFWYRQQPGQSLTLIATANQGSEATYESGFVIDKFPISRPNLTFSTLTVSNMSPEDSSIYLCSIRDRGLYGYTFGSGTRLTVV.

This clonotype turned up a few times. CDR3 region: CASSDVVSGNTIYF. In DNA form, the CDR3 reads TGTGCCAGCAGTGACGTAGTCTCTGGAAACACCATATATTTT. The rearrangement links TRBV6-1 to TRBJ1-3; D is unresolved. CDR1 and CDR2 (germline): MNHNS, SASEGT. The CDR3 is made up of 14 amino acids. Trimming removed 3 bases from V and 0 bases from J, with 6 bases in between.

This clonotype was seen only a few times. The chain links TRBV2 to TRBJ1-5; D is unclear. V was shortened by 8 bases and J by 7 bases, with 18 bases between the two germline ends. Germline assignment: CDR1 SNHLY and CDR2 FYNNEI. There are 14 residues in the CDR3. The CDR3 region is CASDRFDIGQPQHF. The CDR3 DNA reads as TGTGCCAGCGACCGGTTCGATATTGGACAGCCCCAGCATTTT.

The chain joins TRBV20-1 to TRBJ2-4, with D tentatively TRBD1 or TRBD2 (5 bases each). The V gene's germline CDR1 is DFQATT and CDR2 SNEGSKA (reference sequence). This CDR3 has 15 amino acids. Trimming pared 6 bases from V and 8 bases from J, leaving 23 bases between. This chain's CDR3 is CSAPEPGRRRDIQYF. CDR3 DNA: TGCAGTGCACCAGAGCCGGGACGGCGAAGGGACATTCAGTACTTC.

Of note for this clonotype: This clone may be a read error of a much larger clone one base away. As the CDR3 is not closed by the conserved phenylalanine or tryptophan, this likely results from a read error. The CDR3 protein is CAARDRGYEQYS. CDR3 sequence (DNA): TGTGCCGCCCGGGACAGGGGTTACGAGCAGTACTCC. The chain recombines TRBV10-3 with TRBJ2-7, with 10 positions matching TRBD1. This CDR3 is built from 12 residues. CDR1 is ENHRY, CDR2 SYGVKD, per germline. Trimming cost V 11 bases and J 4 bases; bases outside gene matches: 5.

In nucleotides, the CDR3 is TGTGCCAGCTCACCGACAGGAATTGATGCTTTCTTT. Its protein product is CASSPTGIDAFF. The chain recombines TRBV18 with TRBJ1-1; tentatively, D is TRBD1 (6 bases). The germline gives CDR1 KGHSH, CDR2 LQKENI. CDR3 length: 12 amino acids. Trimming took off 3 bases at V and 11 bases at J, with 13 bases between the two ends.

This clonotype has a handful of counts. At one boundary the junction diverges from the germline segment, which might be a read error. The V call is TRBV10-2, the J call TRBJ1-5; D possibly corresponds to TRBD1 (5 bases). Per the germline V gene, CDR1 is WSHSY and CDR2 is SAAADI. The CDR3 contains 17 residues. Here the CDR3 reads CASSFPTQKVSGVVPHF. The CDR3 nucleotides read TGTGCCAGCAGTTTCCCTACGCAGAAGGTTTCGGGGGTCGTCCCGCATTTT.

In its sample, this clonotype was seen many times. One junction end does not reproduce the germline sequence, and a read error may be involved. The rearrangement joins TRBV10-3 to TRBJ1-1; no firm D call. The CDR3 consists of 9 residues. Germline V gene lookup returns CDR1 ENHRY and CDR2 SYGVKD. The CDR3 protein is CAIQQVILF. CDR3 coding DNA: TGTGCCATCCAGCAGGTAATACTCTTT.

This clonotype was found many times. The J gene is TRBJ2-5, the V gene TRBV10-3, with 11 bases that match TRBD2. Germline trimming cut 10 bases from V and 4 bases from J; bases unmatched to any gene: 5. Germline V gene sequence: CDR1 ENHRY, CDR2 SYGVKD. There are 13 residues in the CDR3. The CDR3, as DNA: TGTGCCACCCTAGCGGGGGGCGGAGAGACCCAGTACTTC. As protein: CATLAGGGETQYF.

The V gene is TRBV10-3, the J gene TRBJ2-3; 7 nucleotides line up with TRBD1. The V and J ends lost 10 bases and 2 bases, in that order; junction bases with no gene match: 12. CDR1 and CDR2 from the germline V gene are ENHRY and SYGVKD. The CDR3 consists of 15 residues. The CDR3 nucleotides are TGTGCCAGTAGTGTCAAGGGGGCGACCACAGATACGCAGTATTTT. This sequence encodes CASSVKGATTDTQYF.

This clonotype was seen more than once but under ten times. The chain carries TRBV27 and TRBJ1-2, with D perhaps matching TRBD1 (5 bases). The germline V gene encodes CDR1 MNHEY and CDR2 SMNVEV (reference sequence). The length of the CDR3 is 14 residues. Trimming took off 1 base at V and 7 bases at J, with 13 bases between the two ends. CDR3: CASSLLAGQSGYTF. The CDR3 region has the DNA TGTGCCAGCAGTTTATTGGCAGGGCAAAGTGGCTACACCTTC.